Given below is one TCR beta chain in context. Assay: immunoSEQ multiplex PCR; the TCRdb copy retains only in-frame clones and omits some. Of about 65,000 clones in the sample, over 85% were seen once. CDR3 size: 14 residues. Germline CDR1 is GTSNPN and CDR2 is SVGIG (reference sequence). Losses at the gene ends were 3 bases for V and 5 bases for J; bases not matched to a gene: 9. The sample is drawn from a study of cytomegalovirus exposure and HLA in healthy donors. This rearrangement joins TRBV30 to TRBJ1-2; the match to TRBD1 covers 7 bases. This clonotype originated in a man between 18 and 35 years old in good health and CMV-seropositive. Sample: PBMCs. The CDR3 nucleotides are TGTGCCTGGAGAGGGGGCCTACAGGGGTATGGCTACACCTTC. Its translation: CAWRGGLQGYGYTF.